Shown below are 11 T cell receptor beta chains from a single sample sequenced in a study of blood T cell repertoires in COVID-19. Libraries were prepared by immunoSEQ multiplex PCR; TCRdb keeps only in-frame clonotypes and omits some of them. This repertoire shows about 140,000 clones, around 80% found once; its top ten account for roughly a tenth. Sequencing input: peripheral blood. These receptors came from a man in his sixties with active or convalescent COVID-19.

This chain uses TRBV27 with TRBJ1-2; no firm D call. Per germline, CDR1 MNHEY and CDR2 SMNVEV (reference sequence). V shed 3 bases and J shed 6 bases, with 14 bases lying between them. The CDR3 runs to 14 residues. CDR3 region: CASSFLGAAHGYTF. DNA of the CDR3: TGTGCCAGCAGTTTCCTCGGAGCAGCTCATGGCTACACCTTC.

The CDR3 nucleotides read TGCGCCAGCAGCCAGTTCGGGACATTCTACGAGCAGTACTTC. The encoded protein is CASSQFGTFYEQYF. The genes are TRBV4-1 and TRBJ2-7; D may be TRBD1 (6 bases). The V gene lost 3 bases and the J gene lost 3 bases, with 12 bases spanning the gap. Germline loops: CDR1 MGHRA, CDR2 YSYEKL. The CDR3 is made up of 14 amino acids.

The V call is TRBV4-2, the J call TRBJ2-5; TRBD2 matches at 8 bases. V was clipped by 2 bases and J by 3 bases; unmatched bases: 2. This CDR3 comprises 14 residues. Germline V gene sequence: CDR1 LGHNA, CDR2 YNFKEQ. Here the CDR3 DNA reads TGTGCCAGCAGCCAAACTAGCGGTAAAGAGACCCAGTACTTC. It specifies CASSQTSGKETQYF.

The chain is built from TRBV19 and TRBJ1-1; 9 nucleotides line up with TRBD1. Germline CDR1 LNHDA, CDR2 SQIVND (reference sequence). The CDR3 covers 13 residues. The junction had 5 bases not matched to a gene; V was cut back by 10 bases and J by 2 bases. CDR3 sequence reads: CATRQGGNTEAFF. The CDR3 nucleotides read TGTGCCACCAGACAGGGGGGAAACACTGAAGCTTTCTTT.

The chain has TRBV7-2 and TRBJ1-1, with D perhaps matching TRBD1 (5 bases). The CDR3 extends over 15 amino acids. Germline V CDR1 and CDR2: SGHTA, FQGNSA. V was clipped by 1 base and J by 4 bases, with 13 bases between them. The CDR3 protein is CASSLGRGWSTEAFF. CDR3 sequence (DNA): TGTGCCAGCAGCTTAGGAAGGGGTTGGAGCACTGAAGCTTTCTTT.

V is TRBV19 and J is TRBJ2-7; 7 bases map to TRBD1. V dropped 5 bases and J dropped 0; count of bases not matched to a gene: 10. The V gene's germline CDR1 is LNHDA and CDR2 SQIVND (reference sequence). This CDR3 region has 16 residues. CDR3 nucleotide sequence: TGTGCCAGTAGTCCCCGGGGACAGTCAAGCTCCTACGAGCAGTACTTC. This translates into CASSPRGQSSSYEQYF.

This chain uses TRBV19 with TRBJ2-3; 10 bases agree with TRBD1. The germline V gene encodes CDR1 LNHDA and CDR2 SQIVND (reference sequence). V was pared by 7 bases and J by 3 bases, with 7 bases of the junction left unmatched. This CDR3 has 15 amino acids. CDR3 nucleotide sequence: TGTGCCAGTACGCCAGGGACAGGGGTTACAGATACGCAGTATTTT. Translation gives CASTPGTGVTDTQYF. Using reference TRBV19 and TRBJ2-3 for the parts outside the CDR3, the full variable domain is DGGITQSPKYLFRKEGQNVTLSCEQNLNHDAMYWYRQDPGQGLRLIYYSQIVNDFQKGDIAEGYSVSREKKESFPLTVTSAQKNPTAFYLCASTPGTGVTDTQYFGPGTRLTVL.

The J gene is TRBJ2-5, the V gene TRBV11-3; 7 bases map to TRBD2. V trimming: 3 bases; J trimming: 5 bases; junction bases outside the gene matches: 0. Germline V gene sequence: CDR1 SGHNT, CDR2 YENEEA. This CDR3 contains 12 residues. CDR3 protein: CASSFGGETQYF. The CDR3 DNA follows: TGTGCCAGCAGCTTCGGGGGGGAGACCCAGTACTTC.

The CDR3 protein is CASSPTGGHTEAFF. The CDR3 bases are TGCGCCAGCAGCCCGACAGGGGGTCACACTGAAGCTTTCTTT. The V and J genes are TRBV4-1 and TRBJ1-1, with 9 bases that match TRBD1. The CDR3 extends over 14 amino acids. CDR1 is MGHRA and CDR2 is YSYEKL in the germline V gene. Germline trimming cut 4 bases from V and 3 bases from J; bases unmatched to any gene: 3.

The chain joins TRBV7-8 to TRBJ2-2; TRBD2 matches at 11 bases. There are 17 residues in the CDR3. J gave up 0 bases and V 2 bases, and 2 bases lay outside the gene matches. Germline CDR1 SGHVS, CDR2 FQNEAQ. In DNA, the CDR3 is TGTGCCAGCAGCTTACGACTAGCGGGAACGAACACCGGGGAGCTGTTTTTT. As protein: CASSLRLAGTNTGELFF.

The rearrangement joins TRBV19 to TRBJ1-2; a weak D match, TRBD1 (6 bases). This CDR3 region has 12 residues. V was shortened by 7 bases and J by 4 bases, with 10 bases between the two germline ends. Germline V gene sequence: CDR1 LNHDA, CDR2 SQIVND (reference sequence). In nucleotides, the CDR3 is TGTGCCAGTAACGCGGGGGCCTATGGCTACACCTTC. Translated: CASNAGAYGYTF.